This T cell receptor (beta chain) came from a study of T cells in Graves' hyperthyroidism and ophthalmopathy. The diagnoses drew upon clinical symptoms, serum thyroxine and TRAb, thyroid ultrasound and orbital computed tomography. The length of the CDR3 is 13 residues. With V trimmed by 3 bases and J by 5 bases, 4 bases remained unmatched. Germline V gene lookup returns CDR1 KGHSH and CDR2 LQKENI. From RNA transcripts, TCR beta CDR3 regions were amplified. The HTBI primer set drove a first-round RT-PCR of the TCR CDR3. TCRdb ran MiXCR on the multiplex PCR reads and lists one entry per CDR3 protein. The table has 250,000 or so distinct CDR3 sequences, 13% to 15% seen once. This clonotype was seen ten or more times.

This TCR derives from a woman aged 45-60 years with Graves' hyperthyroidism that later progressed to Graves' ophthalmopathy. Sequenced sample: blood. This chain uses TRBV18 with TRBJ2-7; 7 bases are shared with TRBD1. As DNA, the CDR3 is TGTGCCAGCTCACCGACAGGGTTCGACGAGCAGTACTTC. Residues: CASSPTGFDEQYF. Supplemented by reference TRBV18 and TRBJ2-7, the full variable domain reads NAGVMQNPRHLVRRRGQEARLRCSPMKGHSHVYWYRQLPEEGLKFMVYLQKENIIDESGMPKERFSAEFPKEGPSILRIQQVVRGDSAAYFCASSPTGFDEQYFGPGTRLTVT.